This TCR beta chain comes out of a study of blood T cell repertoires in COVID-19. Study overall: Specimens from acute and convalescent COVID-19 originated in the United States, Italy and Spain. T cells, B-cell-depleted T cells, or PBMCs supplied cDNA or gDNA.

The germline V gene encodes CDR1 MNHEY and CDR2 SVGEGT. Trimming stripped 6 bases from V and 0 bases from J, with 9 bases between. The CDR3 length is 14 residues. Sequenced by immunoSEQ multiplex PCR; TCRdb stores in-frame clones only, minus some. The profile covers about 82,000 clones, with 78% appearing a single time and roughly 36% taken by the ten largest. The chain uses TRBV6-2 or TRBV6-3 and TRBJ1-5; D is perhaps TRBD1 (5 bases). Sequencing input: peripheral blood. This receptor was identified in a man aged 55-75 years with COVID-19, enrolled during active disease. The CDR3 sequence: CASSSGLSNQPQHF. CDR3 nucleotides: TGTGCCAGCAGCTCAGGGCTTAGCAATCAGCCCCAGCATTTT.